One and the same sample provided the 17 T cell receptor beta chains below, sequenced in a study of blood T cell repertoires in COVID-19. Profiling relied on immunoSEQ multiplex PCR, and the TCRdb table lists in-frame clones only, not all of them. This sample yields 500,000 or so clones, of which about nine tenths are seen a single time; 0.65% to 0.9% belongs to the top ten. Sequencing used PBMCs or T cells enriched from blood (not recorded which). These receptors were obtained from a young woman who had recovered from COVID-19.

The chain links TRBV9 to TRBJ1-6; 7 bases are a match to TRBD1. The J segment lost 4 bases and the V segment lost 4 bases, leaving 5 bases of the junction unmatched. The CDR3 sequence is 15 residues long. Germline V gene data show CDR1 as SGDLS and CDR2 as YYNGEE. The CDR3: CASSIGTAYNSPLHF. CDR3 nucleotides: TGTGCCAGCAGCATAGGGACAGCGTATAATTCACCCCTCCACTTT.

J is TRBJ1-4 and V is TRBV29-1; D might be TRBD1 (5 bases). V was pared by 0 bases and J by 7 bases, with 12 bases between. CDR1 is SQVTM, CDR2 ANQGSEA, per germline. CDR3 size: 14 residues. The chain's CDR3 is CSVEDRVRGEKLFF. In DNA, the CDR3 is TGCAGCGTTGAAGACAGGGTCCGAGGTGAAAAACTGTTTTTT. Filled out from reference TRBV29-1 and TRBJ1-4, the complete variable domain reads SAVISQKPSRDICQRGTSLTIQCQVDSQVTMMFWYRQQPGQSLTLIATANQGSEATYESGFVIDKFPISRPNLTFSTLTVSNMSPEDSSIYLCSVEDRVRGEKLFFGSGTQLSVL.

V usage is TRBV10-1 and J usage is TRBJ2-3, with 7 nucleotides matching TRBD2. CDR1 WNHNN and CDR2 SYGVQD come from the germline V gene (reference sequence). The CDR3 spans 13 residues. V lost 6 bases, J lost 6 bases, and 6 bases stayed unmatched. The CDR3 protein is CASSGRTGDTQYF. As DNA, the CDR3 is TGCGCCAGCAGCGGGAGGACTGGCGATACGCAGTATTTT.

The chain links TRBV18 to TRBJ2-2, with 7 bases lining up with TRBD1. The J segment lost 3 bases and the V segment lost 3 bases, leaving 10 bases of the junction unmatched. Germline-derived CDR1 and CDR2 are KGHSH and LQKENI. The CDR3 contains 17 residues. The CDR3 region has the DNA TGTGCCAGCTCACCGACAGGGCCCGGGGCGGACACCGGGGAGCTGTTTTTT. Residues: CASSPTGPGADTGELFF.

This chain uses TRBV27 with TRBJ2-3; weak D call: TRBD2 (5 bases). The CDR3 runs 15 residues. V lost 2 bases to trimming and J lost 0 bases, with 9 bases between them. Germline lookup yields CDR1 MNHEY and CDR2 SMNVEV (reference sequence). In DNA, the CDR3 is TGTGCCAGCAGTTTACGGGGTTATAGCACAGATACGCAGTATTTT. It is translated as CASSLRGYSTDTQYF.

V and J are TRBV28 and TRBJ1-4; 11 bases line up with TRBD1. This CDR3 has 16 residues. V lost 5 bases and J lost 0; bases outside the gene matches: 2. CDR1 is MDHEN, CDR2 SYDVKM, per germline. Here the CDR3 DNA reads TGTGCCAGCAGTCGGGACAGGGGGTCAACTAATGAAAAACTGTTTTTT. It is translated as CASSRDRGSTNEKLFF.

The J gene is TRBJ2-7, the V gene TRBV5-1, with TRBD1 identical over 7 bases. Germline CDR1 is SGHRS and CDR2 is YFSETQ. The ends lost 0 bases at V and 0 bases at J; junction bases unmatched: 3. This CDR3 region has 15 residues. CDR3 coding DNA: TGCGCCAGCAGCTTGGGGCAGGGGGACTCCTACGAGCAGTACTTC. Translated, it gives CASSLGQGDSYEQYF.

This sequence joins TRBV5-1 and TRBJ1-4; 7 bases fit TRBD1. The CDR3 is 14 amino acids. The junction had 6 bases not matched to a gene; V was cut back by 2 bases and J by 8 bases. The germline gives CDR1 SGHRS, CDR2 YFSETQ. The CDR3, as DNA: TGCGCCAGCAGCTTTGGCAGGGGGGACGAAAAACTGTTTTTT. Protein sequence: CASSFGRGDEKLFF.

This clone occurred a few times. CDR3 DNA sequence: TGTGCCAGTAGCTGGGACAGGGAGGGCTATGGCTACACCTTC. Protein: CASSWDREGYGYTF. The chain carries TRBV19 and TRBJ1-2; 9 bases are shared with TRBD1. CDR1 and CDR2 from the germline V gene are LNHDA and SQIVND (reference sequence). Trimming at V came to 6 bases and at J to 4 bases, leaving 6 bases not matched to a gene. The CDR3 contains 14 residues.

The chain is built from TRBV9 and TRBJ2-1, with D unresolved. V was clipped by 4 bases and J by 3 bases, with 11 bases between them. Germline CDR1 is SGDLS and CDR2 is YYNGEE. The CDR3 consists of 14 residues. The CDR3 nucleotides are TGTGCCAGCAGCTCGAGCACGAGCTACAATGAGCAGTTCTTC. Translated: CASSSSTSYNEQFF.

The chain joins TRBV2 to TRBJ1-2; D unclear. The CDR3 spans 15 residues. V was cut by 6 bases and J by 6 bases, with 20 bases left in between. Germline CDR1 reads SNHLY; CDR2 reads FYNNEI. The CDR3 here is CASSMTERSVNGYTF. For the CDR3, the DNA is TGTGCCAGCAGCATGACGGAAAGGAGCGTCAATGGCTACACCTTC.

The CDR3 protein is CASTVVGEAFF. The CDR3 bases are TGTGCCAGCACCGTCGTCGGGGAGGCTTTCTTT. The chain couples TRBV28 to TRBJ1-1; D not certain. CDR1 and CDR2 from the germline V gene are MDHEN and SYDVKM. CDR3 length: 11 amino acids. The V end lost 7 bases, the J end lost 11 bases, and 14 bases lay between the germline ends.

This clone appeared a single time. The genes are TRBV2 and TRBJ1-6; 7 bases line up with TRBD1. Germline lookup yields CDR1 SNHLY and CDR2 FYNNEI. CDR3 length: 15 amino acids. V gave up 9 bases and J gave up 0 bases; unmatched junction bases: 5. The CDR3 loop is CARRDSSSYNSPLHF. The CDR3 bases are TGTGCCAGGAGGGACAGCAGCTCCTATAATTCACCCCTCCACTTT.

On this clone: The junction does not match germline at one end; this may be a read error. DNA for the CDR3: TGTGCTTGGAGTACGGGAGGCTCCTCTGGAAACACCATATATTTT. Its protein is CAWSTGGSSGNTIYF. The V call is TRBV30, the J call TRBJ1-3; D is unclear. The germline CDR1 and CDR2 sequences are GTSNPN and SVGIG (reference sequence). CDR3 length equals 15 residues.

The chain links TRBV7-2 to TRBJ2-7, with TRBD2 matching 7 bases. Germline loops: CDR1 SGHTA, CDR2 FQGNSA. Unmatched junction bases numbered 5, after V lost 3 bases and J lost 3 bases. This CDR3 contains 14 residues. CDR3 nucleotide sequence: TGTGCCAGCAGCTTCCGCGGGGGTGGCTACGAGCAGTACTTC. Amino acids: CASSFRGGGYEQYF.

The gene calls are TRBV6-5 and TRBJ2-3; TRBD2 aligns across 9 bases. The ends lost 2 bases at V and 8 bases at J; junction bases unmatched: 8. Germline V gene lookup returns CDR1 MNHEY and CDR2 SVGAGI. CDR3 length equals 15 residues. The chain's CDR3 is CASSYGSGGTVTQYF. CDR3 in DNA: TGTGCCAGCAGTTACGGTAGCGGGGGTACGGTTACGCAGTATTTT.

The chain employs TRBV6-2 or TRBV6-3 and TRBJ2-7; 7 bases fit TRBD1. CDR1 MNHEY and CDR2 SVGEGT come from the germline V gene. The CDR3 covers 16 residues. Unmatched junction bases numbered 16, after V lost 5 bases and J lost 6 bases. The CDR3 sequence: CASSRPPGQLFSEQYF. The CDR3 DNA follows: TGTGCCAGCAGTCGACCGCCGGGACAGCTCTTCAGCGAGCAGTACTTC.